The rows below give T cell receptor beta chains drawn from one sample of a study of blood T cells in healthy people across ages. Using its own MiXCR run on the 5' RACE reads, TCRdb lists one record per CDR3 protein. The sample has hundreds of thousands of distinct CDR3 sequences, around 43% seen once. Material for sequencing was blood. The receptors originated from a man older than 75 in good health. Both conserved end residues are part of each CDR3. Each record gives: V gene, clone size, D gene, J gene, CDR3 DNA, CDR3 protein. D genes are given only for firm matches. Rows may omit the clone size; those that give it use once, few, many or a size class.

v_gene: TRBV9
abundance: .
d_gene: TRBD2
j_gene: TRBJ2-1
CDR3nt: TGTGCCAGCAGCGTAGTAGCGGGAGGATCTGGTGAGCAGTTCTTC
CDR3aa: CASSVVAGGSGEQFF

v_gene: TRBV4-3
abundance: many
d_gene: .
j_gene: TRBJ2-2
CDR3nt: TGCGCCAGCAGCCACTTAAGGAGGGGCCCAAACACCGGGGAGCTGTTTTTT
CDR3aa: CASSHLRRGPNTGELFF

v_gene: TRBV6-2/TRBV6-3
abundance: .
d_gene: .
j_gene: TRBJ1-1
CDR3nt: TGTGCCAGCAGTTACTCGAGGGGGAGCACTGAAGCTTTCTTT
CDR3aa: CASSYSRGSTEAFF

v_gene: TRBV7-9
abundance: .
d_gene: .
j_gene: TRBJ2-7
CDR3nt: TGTGCCAGCAGCTTAGTGATTGGCGAGCAGTACTTC
CDR3aa: CASSLVIGEQYF

v_gene: TRBV15
abundance: few
d_gene: TRBD1
j_gene: TRBJ2-5
CDR3nt: TGTGCCACCAGCAGAGGCCGCGGACAGGGAGAAGAGACCCAGTACTTC
CDR3aa: CATSRGRGQGEETQYF

v_gene: TRBV6-5
abundance: .
d_gene: TRBD1
j_gene: TRBJ2-7
CDR3nt: TGTGCCAGCAGGACGGACAGGGGGGTAGTATACGAGCAGTACTTC
CDR3aa: CASRTDRGVVYEQYF

v_gene: TRBV19
abundance: .
d_gene: TRBD1
j_gene: TRBJ1-2
CDR3nt: TGTGCCAGTAGTATTAATCATGGGGACAGTCACTATGGCTACACCTTC
CDR3aa: CASSINHGDSHYGYTF

v_gene: TRBV20-1
abundance: few
d_gene: TRBD2
j_gene: TRBJ2-1
CDR3nt: TGCAGTGCCACTAGCGGGGGTTTTGGTGAGCAGTTCTTC
CDR3aa: CSATSGGFGEQFF

v_gene: TRBV6-2/TRBV6-3
abundance: .
d_gene: TRBD1
j_gene: TRBJ2-5
CDR3nt: TGTGCCAGCAGTTGGACAGGGGGCCAGGAGACCCAGTACTTC
CDR3aa: CASSWTGGQETQYF

v_gene: TRBV6-2/TRBV6-3
abundance: .
d_gene: TRBD1
j_gene: TRBJ1-1
CDR3nt: TGTGCCAGCAGTTACACTGGGACAGGGGGCGTGGGCACTGAAGCTTTCTTT
CDR3aa: CASSYTGTGGVGTEAFF

v_gene: TRBV20-1
abundance: many
d_gene: .
j_gene: TRBJ2-4
CDR3nt: TGCAGTGCTGGACAGTTTCAAGGCATTCAGTACTTC
CDR3aa: CSAGQFQGIQYF

v_gene: TRBV4-2
abundance: few
d_gene: .
j_gene: TRBJ2-7
CDR3nt: TGTGCCAGCAGCCAAGATGATCGAGGCGGCGAGCAGTACTTC
CDR3aa: CASSQDDRGGEQYF

v_gene: TRBV7-8
abundance: few
d_gene: TRBD1
j_gene: TRBJ2-5
CDR3nt: TGTGCCAGCAGCTTGATTCGGACAGGGTTAGAGACCCAGTACTTC
CDR3aa: CASSLIRTGLETQYF

v_gene: TRBV6-1
abundance: .
d_gene: .
j_gene: TRBJ2-7
CDR3nt: TGTGCCAGCAAACCGACGTCGATTTCCGGGGAGCAGTACTTC
CDR3aa: CASKPTSISGEQYF